A selection of T cell receptor beta chains follows, all from one sample in a study of STAT5B mutations in CD4+ large granular lymphocyte leukemia. The data were produced by immunoSEQ multiplex PCR, yet TCRdb's version contains in-frame clones alone and is incomplete. The sample holds more than 25,000 clones; approximately 80% are singletons and the top ten take 0.3% to 0.35%. Sequenced: CD4+ T cells from blood buffy coats. Receptors were obtained from a human donor in good health. CDR3s include the opening cysteine and the closing phenylalanine or tryptophan. The D gene is left open where the match is weak. Size tells how often a clone was seen (once, few, many) or the class of an expanded clone, and some rows leave it out.

V	J	size	D	CDR3	DNA
TRBV7-3	TRBJ1-6	-	-	CASSLTDRFNSPLHF	TGTGCCAGCAGCTTAACGGACAGATTTAATTCACCCCTCCACTTT
TRBV2	TRBJ2-1	-	TRBD2	CASSGTSGRDSEQFF	TGTGCCAGCTCCGGGACTAGCGGGAGGGACAGTGAGCAGTTCTTC
TRBV2	TRBJ2-5	once	-	CASRRQETQYF	TGTGCCAGCAGGCGGCAAGAGACCCAGTACTTC
TRBV7-6	TRBJ2-1	-	-	CASSLAIMGQQSSYNEQFF	TGTGCCAGCAGCTTAGCGATTATGGGACAACAGAGCTCCTACAATGAGCAGTTCTTC
TRBV7-9	TRBJ1-6	-	-	CASSLDMEGSPLHF	TGTGCCAGCAGCTTAGACATGGAGGGTTCACCCCTCCACTTT
TRBV5-5	TRBJ1-2	-	-	CASNTNGGSYTF	TGTGCCAGCAATACCAATGGCGGCAGCTACACCTTC
TRBV7-2	TRBJ2-7	-	-	CASGPLGAYEQYF	TGTGCCAGCGGTCCTCTGGGTGCCTACGAGCAGTACTTC
TRBV7-3	TRBJ2-1	-	-	CASSFSQGNEQFF	TGTGCCAGCAGCTTCTCCCAGGGGAATGAGCAGTTCTTC
TRBV15	TRBJ1-5	-	TRBD1	CATSKSRGLSNQPQHF	TGTGCCACCAGCAAATCCAGGGGGCTTAGCAATCAGCCCCAGCATTTT
TRBV6-1	TRBJ2-5	-	-	CASTYEFRETQYF	TGTGCCAGCACATACGAGTTTAGGGAGACCCAGTACTTC
TRBV6-1	TRBJ2-3	-	TRBD2	CASSEPSGPSVTQYF	TGTGCCAGCAGTGAACCTAGCGGGCCGTCGGTTACGCAGTATTTT
TRBV5-5	TRBJ1-2	-	-	CASSLSAGAVYGYTF	TGTGCCAGCAGCTTGTCGGCTGGGGCGGTCTATGGCTACACCTTC
TRBV4-3	TRBJ1-5	-	TRBD1	CASSQDRDRAQHF	TGCGCCAGCAGCCAAGATCGGGACAGGGCCCAGCATTTT
TRBV7-2	TRBJ2-7	-	-	CASSLSDRTYEQYF	TGTGCCAGCAGCTTAAGTGACAGGACCTACGAGCAGTACTTC
TRBV6-1	TRBJ2-5	-	-	CASSAKDGRGVKTQYF	TGTGCCAGCAGTGCGAAGGATGGGAGGGGGGTGAAGACCCAGTACTTC
TRBV7-9	TRBJ1-4	few	-	CASSLSMGHEKLFF	TGTGCCAGCAGCTTAAGCATGGGGCATGAAAAACTGTTTTTT
TRBV5-1	TRBJ1-4	-	-	CASSSPGLLSLTYEKLFF	TGCGCCAGCAGCTCCCCGGGACTCCTATCCTTGACCTATGAAAAACTGTTTTTT
TRBV7-8	TRBJ2-7	-	TRBD2	CASSLTLAGVHEQYF	TGTGCCAGCAGCTTAACTCTAGCGGGAGTCCACGAGCAGTACTTC
TRBV6-1	TRBJ2-1	-	TRBD1	CASSAFPTGEHNEQFF	TGTGCCAGCAGTGCCTTCCCGACAGGGGAACACAATGAGCAGTTCTTC
TRBV11-3	TRBJ2-1	-	TRBD1	CASSSDRVVGYEQFF	TGTGCCAGCAGCTCGGACAGGGTGGTCGGGTATGAGCAGTTCTTC
TRBV27	TRBJ2-7	few	-	CASSHLPGAPYEQYF	TGTGCCAGCAGTCATCTACCGGGAGCGCCGTACGAGCAGTACTTC
TRBV18	TRBJ1-6	-	-	CASSQQGGYNSPLHF	TGTGCCAGCTCACAACAGGGTGGATATAATTCACCCCTCCACTTT
TRBV10-3	TRBJ1-1	-	-	CAISDEQGSNTEAFF	TGTGCCATCAGTGATGAACAGGGTTCGAACACTGAAGCTTTCTTT
TRBV18	TRBJ1-1	few	-	CASSPIRNTEAFF	TGTGCCAGCTCACCGATTAGAAACACTGAAGCTTTCTTT
TRBV7-3	TRBJ2-3	-	-	CASSPQGTTDTQYF	TGTGCCAGCAGCCCTCAGGGGACCACAGATACGCAGTATTTT
TRBV18	TRBJ1-5	-	-	CASSRLGGGGNQPQHF	TGTGCCAGCTCGCGCCTCGGGGGCGGCGGCAATCAGCCCCAGCATTTT
TRBV5-4	TRBJ1-6	-	-	CASSLAGRGSPLHF	TGTGCCAGCAGCTTGGCGGGACGGGGATCACCCCTCCACTTT
TRBV10-2	TRBJ1-1	once	-	CASRNGIANTEAFF	TGCGCCAGTCGGAACGGGATTGCGAACACTGAAGCTTTCTTT
TRBV14	TRBJ2-7	-	TRBD2	CASSQDHVGRTYEQYF	TGTGCCAGCAGCCAAGATCACGTCGGGAGGACCTACGAGCAGTACTTC
TRBV11-2	TRBJ1-1	-	-	CASSRGGARDTEAFF	TGTGCCAGCAGCCGGGGTGGGGCCCGGGACACTGAAGCTTTCTTT
TRBV4-2	TRBJ2-5	-	TRBD2	CASSQELAGGQETQYF	TGTGCCAGCAGCCAAGAACTAGCGGGGGGGCAAGAGACCCAGTACTTC
TRBV19	TRBJ1-1	-	TRBD1	CASSPGTGNTEAFF	TGTGCCAGTAGTCCAGGGACAGGGAACACTGAAGCTTTCTTT
TRBV28	TRBJ1-4	few	-	CASSFPHNEKLFF	TGTGCCAGCAGTTTTCCACATAATGAAAAACTGTTTTTT
TRBV18	TRBJ1-4	-	-	CASSPQRLDGGLFF	TGTGCCAGCTCACCACAGCGTCTCGACGGGGGACTGTTTTTT
TRBV6-1	TRBJ1-4	-	-	CASSEAVRGEKLFF	TGTGCCAGCAGTGAAGCCGTCCGAGGTGAAAAACTGTTTTTT
TRBV15	TRBJ1-1	-	-	CATSKGGLNTEAFF	TGTGCCACCAGCAAAGGGGGACTGAACACTGAAGCTTTCTTT
TRBV7-9	TRBJ1-1	-	-	CATGADTEAFF	TGTGCCACCGGGGCGGACACTGAAGCTTTCTTT
TRBV5-4	TRBJ2-2	once	TRBD2	CASSLGGGTNTGELFF	TGTGCCAGCAGCTTGGGCGGGGGGACGAACACCGGGGAGCTGTTTTTT
TRBV5-6	TRBJ2-5	-	-	CASSSPGAKGTQYF	TGTGCCAGCAGCTCCCCAGGTGCCAAGGGGACCCAGTACTTC
TRBV7-9	TRBJ2-5	-	-	CASSLEAGRLKTQYF	TGTGCCAGCAGCTTAGAGGCAGGGAGGTTAAAGACCCAGTACTTC
TRBV19	TRBJ1-2	-	TRBD1	CASTAPGQGGYGYTF	TGTGCCAGTACTGCCCCGGGACAGGGGGGCTATGGCTACACCTTC
TRBV19	TRBJ2-6	-	TRBD1	CASSTTGGMSSGANVLTF	TGTGCCAGTAGTACCACAGGGGGGATGAGCTCTGGGGCCAACGTCCTGACTTTC